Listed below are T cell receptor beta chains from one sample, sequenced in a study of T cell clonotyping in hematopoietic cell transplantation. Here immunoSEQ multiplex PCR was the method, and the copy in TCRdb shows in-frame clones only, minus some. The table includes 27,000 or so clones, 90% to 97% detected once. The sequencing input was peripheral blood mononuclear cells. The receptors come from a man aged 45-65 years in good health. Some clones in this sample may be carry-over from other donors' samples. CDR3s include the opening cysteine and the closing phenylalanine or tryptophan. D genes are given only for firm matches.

CDR3: CASSSDRIYGYTF; DNA: TGTGCCAGCAGCTCAGACCGGATCTATGGCTACACCTTC; J: TRBJ1-2; V: TRBV7-2; D: .
CDR3: CASSLVLGDSGGPQETQYF; DNA: TGTGCCAGCAGCTTAGTCCTGGGGGATAGCGGGGGGCCACAAGAGACCCAGTACTTC; J: TRBJ2-5; V: TRBV11-3; D: TRBD2
CDR3: CASSFTGGERELFF; DNA: TGCGCCAGCAGCTTCACAGGGGGCGAGAGGGAGCTGTTTTTT; J: TRBJ2-2; V: TRBV5-1; D: TRBD1
CDR3: CASSLSRGLSETQYF; DNA: TGTGCCAGCAGTTTATCGCGGGGACTCTCGGAGACCCAGTACTTC; J: TRBJ2-5; V: TRBV27; D: .
CDR3: CASSFGTAMGEKLFF; DNA: TGTGCCAGCAGCTTCGGGACAGCCATGGGTGAAAAACTGTTTTTT; J: TRBJ1-4; V: TRBV7-2; D: TRBD1
CDR3: CASSQDSREAFF; DNA: TGCGCCAGCAGCCAAGACTCCCGGGAAGCTTTCTTT; J: TRBJ1-1; V: TRBV4-3; D: .
CDR3: CASSAYSSGASYEQYF; DNA: TGTGCCAGCAGTGCATATTCTAGCGGGGCCTCCTACGAGCAGTACTTC; J: TRBJ2-7; V: TRBV6-1; D: TRBD2
CDR3: CASSERAGGFQETQYF; DNA: TGTGCCAGCAGTGAAAGAGCGGGGGGCTTCCAAGAGACCCAGTACTTC; J: TRBJ2-5; V: TRBV2; D: TRBD2
CDR3: CASSLEQRLSRLAFF; DNA: TGTGCCAGCAGCCTCGAACAGAGACTCTCTCGTCTAGCTTTCTTT; J: TRBJ1-1; V: TRBV6-1; D: .
CDR3: CASSSSGANVLTF; DNA: TGTGCCAGCAGTAGCTCTGGGGCCAACGTCCTGACTTTC; J: TRBJ2-6; V: TRBV27; D: .
CDR3: CAWRPRQGFSGNTIYF; DNA: TGTGCCTGGAGACCCCGTCAGGGATTCTCTGGAAACACCATATATTTT; J: TRBJ1-3; V: TRBV30; D: .
CDR3: CAWSERGNEQFF; DNA: TGTGCCTGGAGTGAGCGGGGGAATGAGCAGTTCTTC; J: TRBJ2-1; V: TRBV30; D: TRBD2
CDR3: CASSPDRGLEAFF; DNA: TGCGCCAGCAGCCCGGACAGGGGGCTAGAAGCTTTCTTT; J: TRBJ1-1; V: TRBV5-1; D: TRBD1
CDR3: CASSGQGGDQPQHF; DNA: TGTGCCAGCAGTGGACAGGGAGGGGATCAGCCCCAGCATTTT; J: TRBJ1-5; V: TRBV2; D: TRBD1
CDR3: CASWSGSGFGYTF; DNA: TGTGCCAGTTGGTCTGGGTCAGGGTTTGGCTACACCTTC; J: TRBJ1-2; V: TRBV28; D: .
CDR3: CASSPSWMGWTEAFF; DNA: TGTGCCAGCAGCCCATCTTGGATGGGATGGACTGAAGCTTTCTTT; J: TRBJ1-1; V: TRBV5-4; D: .
CDR3: CASSPQQTGTNSPLHF; DNA: TGTGCCAGCAGCCCCCAACAGACTGGGACCAATTCACCCCTCCACTTT; J: TRBJ1-6; V: TRBV7-2; D: .
CDR3: CASKEDNSREAQHF; DNA: TGTGCCAGCAAGGAGGACAACTCACGGGAGGCCCAGCATTTT; J: TRBJ1-5; V: TRBV2; D: .
CDR3: CASRGSREINSPLHF; DNA: TGTGCCAGCAGAGGGTCAAGGGAGATCAATTCACCCCTCCACTTT; J: TRBJ1-6; V: TRBV27; D: .
CDR3: CASSYQGLGQPQHF; DNA: TGTGCCAGCAGTTACCAGGGGCTGGGTCAGCCCCAGCATTTT; J: TRBJ1-5; V: TRBV6-6; D: .
CDR3: CASSLRNQPQHF; DNA: TGTGCCAGCAGTTTAAGGAATCAGCCCCAGCATTTT; J: TRBJ1-5; V: TRBV6-6; D: .
CDR3: CASSKGSFSNQPQHF; DNA: TGTGCCAGCAGTAAGGGATCCTTTAGCAATCAGCCCCAGCATTTT; J: TRBJ1-5; V: TRBV2; D: .
CDR3: CASNTQPYGEADTQYF; DNA: TGTGCCAGCAACACACAGCCCTACGGGGAAGCAGATACGCAGTATTTT; J: TRBJ2-3; V: TRBV7-8; D: .
CDR3: CASSYSGTDNEQFF; DNA: TGTGCCAGCAGTTACTCCGGGACCGACAATGAGCAGTTCTTC; J: TRBJ2-1; V: TRBV6-6; D: .
CDR3: CASSLARLNTEAFF; DNA: TGTGCCAGCAGCTTGGCTAGGTTGAACACTGAAGCTTTCTTT; J: TRBJ1-1; V: TRBV5-6; D: .
CDR3: CASSFRPTGTGANVLTF; DNA: TGTGCCAGCAGCTTTAGGCCAACAGGGACTGGGGCCAACGTCCTGACTTTC; J: TRBJ2-6; V: TRBV11-3; D: .
CDR3: CASSLDNYRLNTGELFF; DNA: TGTGCCAGCAGCTTAGACAACTACAGGTTGAACACCGGGGAGCTGTTTTTT; J: TRBJ2-2; V: TRBV7-6; D: .